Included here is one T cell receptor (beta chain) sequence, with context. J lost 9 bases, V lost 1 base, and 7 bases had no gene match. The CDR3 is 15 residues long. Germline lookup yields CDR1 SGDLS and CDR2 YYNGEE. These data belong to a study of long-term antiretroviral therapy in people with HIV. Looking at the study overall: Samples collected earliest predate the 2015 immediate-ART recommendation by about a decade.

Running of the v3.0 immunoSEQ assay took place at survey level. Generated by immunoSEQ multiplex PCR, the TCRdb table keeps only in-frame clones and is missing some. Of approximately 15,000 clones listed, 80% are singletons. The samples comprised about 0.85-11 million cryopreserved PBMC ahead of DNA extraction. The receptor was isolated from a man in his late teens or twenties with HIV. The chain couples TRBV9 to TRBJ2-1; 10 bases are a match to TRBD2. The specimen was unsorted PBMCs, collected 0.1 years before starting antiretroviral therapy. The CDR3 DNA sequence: TGTGCCAGCAGCGTAAATCTAGCGGGAGAGCCTGAGCAGTTCTTC. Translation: CASSVNLAGEPEQFF.